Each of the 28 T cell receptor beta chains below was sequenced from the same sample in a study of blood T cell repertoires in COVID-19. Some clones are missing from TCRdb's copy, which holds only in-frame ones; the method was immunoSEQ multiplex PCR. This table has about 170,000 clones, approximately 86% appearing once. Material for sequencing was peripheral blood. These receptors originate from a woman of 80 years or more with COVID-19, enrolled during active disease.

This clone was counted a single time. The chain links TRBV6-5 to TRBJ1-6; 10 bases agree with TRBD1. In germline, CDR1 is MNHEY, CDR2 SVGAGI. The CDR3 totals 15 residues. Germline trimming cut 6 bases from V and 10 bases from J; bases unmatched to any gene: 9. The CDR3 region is CASSAGTGDWSPLHF. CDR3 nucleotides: TGTGCCAGCAGCGCCGGGACAGGGGATTGGTCACCCCTCCACTTT.

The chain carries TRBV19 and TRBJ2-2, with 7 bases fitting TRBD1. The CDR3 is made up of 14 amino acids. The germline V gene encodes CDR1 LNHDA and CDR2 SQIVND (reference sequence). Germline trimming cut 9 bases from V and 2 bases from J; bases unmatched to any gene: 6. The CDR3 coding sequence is TGTGCCAGCTCGGGACAGACCAACACCGGGGAGCTGTTTTTT. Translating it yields CASSGQTNTGELFF.

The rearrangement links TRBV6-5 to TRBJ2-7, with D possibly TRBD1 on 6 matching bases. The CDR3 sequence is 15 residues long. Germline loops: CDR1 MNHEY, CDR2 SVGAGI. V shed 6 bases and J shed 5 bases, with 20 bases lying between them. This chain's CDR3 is CASSQGQGSGHEQYF. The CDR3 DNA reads TGTGCCAGCAGCCAGGGTCAGGGGTCAGGCCACGAGCAGTACTTC.

The CDR3: CASSQSAENYEQYF. CDR3 nucleotide sequence: TGTGCCAGCAGCCAATCGGCGGAGAACTACGAGCAGTACTTC. V usage is TRBV4-2 and J usage is TRBJ2-7, with unresolved D. The CDR3 sequence is 14 residues long. Per germline, CDR1 LGHNA and CDR2 YNFKEQ. The V and J ends lost 2 bases and 3 bases respectively, with 11 bases between them.

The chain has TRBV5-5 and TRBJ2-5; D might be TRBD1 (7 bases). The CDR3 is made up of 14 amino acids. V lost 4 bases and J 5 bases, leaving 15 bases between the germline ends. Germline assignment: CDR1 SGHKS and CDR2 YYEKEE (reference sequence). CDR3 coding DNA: TGTGCCAGCAGCCGCGGGTCAGGGGGGGAGACCCAGTACTTC. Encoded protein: CASSRGSGGETQYF.

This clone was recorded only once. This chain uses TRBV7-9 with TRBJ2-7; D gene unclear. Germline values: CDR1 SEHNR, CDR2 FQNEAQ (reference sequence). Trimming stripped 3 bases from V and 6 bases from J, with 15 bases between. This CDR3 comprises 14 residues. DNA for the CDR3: TGTGCCAGCAGCTTCGACCTTCTCTCGGGCGAGCAGTACTTC. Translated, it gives CASSFDLLSGEQYF.

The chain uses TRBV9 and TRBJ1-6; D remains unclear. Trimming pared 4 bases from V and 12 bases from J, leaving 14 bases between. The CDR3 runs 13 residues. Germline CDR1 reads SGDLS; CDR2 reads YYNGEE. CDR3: CASSSPEGRPLHF. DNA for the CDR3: TGTGCCAGCAGCAGCCCCGAGGGCAGACCCCTCCACTTT.

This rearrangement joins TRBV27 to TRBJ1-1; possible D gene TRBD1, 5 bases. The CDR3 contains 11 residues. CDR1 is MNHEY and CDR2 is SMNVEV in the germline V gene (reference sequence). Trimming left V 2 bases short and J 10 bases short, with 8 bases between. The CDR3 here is CASSLGARAFF. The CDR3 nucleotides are TGTGCCAGCAGTTTAGGGGCGCGAGCTTTCTTT.

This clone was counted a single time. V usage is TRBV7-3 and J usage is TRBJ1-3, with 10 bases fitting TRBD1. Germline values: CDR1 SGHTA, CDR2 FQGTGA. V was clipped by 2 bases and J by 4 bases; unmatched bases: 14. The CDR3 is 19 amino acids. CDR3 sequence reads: CASSLLPRGQGKAGNTIYF. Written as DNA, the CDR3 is TGTGCCAGCAGCTTACTTCCCCGGGGACAGGGGAAGGCAGGAAACACCATATATTTT.

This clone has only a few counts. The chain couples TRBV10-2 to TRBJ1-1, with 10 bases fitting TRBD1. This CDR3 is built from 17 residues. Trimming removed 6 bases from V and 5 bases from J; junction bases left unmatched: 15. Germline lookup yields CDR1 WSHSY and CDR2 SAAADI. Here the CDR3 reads CASSPTGTGVKGTEAFF. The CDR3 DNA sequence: TGCGCCAGCAGCCCAACCGGGACAGGGGTAAAAGGTACTGAAGCTTTCTTT.

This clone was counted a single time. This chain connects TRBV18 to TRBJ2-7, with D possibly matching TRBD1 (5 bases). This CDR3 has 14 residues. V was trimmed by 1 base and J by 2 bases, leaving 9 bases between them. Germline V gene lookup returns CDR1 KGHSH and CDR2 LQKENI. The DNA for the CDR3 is TGTGCCAGCTCACCACAGGGGTCTACCTACGAGCAGTACTTC. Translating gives CASSPQGSTYEQYF.

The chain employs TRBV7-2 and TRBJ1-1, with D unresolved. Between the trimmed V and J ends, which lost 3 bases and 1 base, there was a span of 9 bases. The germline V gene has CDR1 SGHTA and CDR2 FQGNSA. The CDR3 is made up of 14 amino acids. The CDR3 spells CASSFPGSNTEAFF. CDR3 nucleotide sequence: TGTGCCAGCAGCTTTCCGGGGTCGAACACTGAAGCTTTCTTT.

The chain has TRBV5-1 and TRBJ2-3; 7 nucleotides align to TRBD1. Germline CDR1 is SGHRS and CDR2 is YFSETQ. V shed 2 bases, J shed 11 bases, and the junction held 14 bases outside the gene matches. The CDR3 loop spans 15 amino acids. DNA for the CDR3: TGCGCCAGCAGCTTTACGGGACAGAGCAGCAGGGGGCAGTATTTT. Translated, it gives CASSFTGQSSRGQYF. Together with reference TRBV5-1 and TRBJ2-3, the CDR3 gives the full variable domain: KAGVTQTPRYLIKTRGQQVTLSCSPISGHRSVSWYQQTPGQGLQFLFEYFSETQRNKGNFPGRFSGRQFSNSRSEMNVSTLELGDSALYLCASSFTGQSSRGQYFGPGTRLTVL.

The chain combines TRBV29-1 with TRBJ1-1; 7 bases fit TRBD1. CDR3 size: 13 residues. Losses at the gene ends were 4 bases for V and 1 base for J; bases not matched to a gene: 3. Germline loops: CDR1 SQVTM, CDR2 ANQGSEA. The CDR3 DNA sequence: TGCAGCGTTGGGGACAGCGGGAACACTGAAGCTTTCTTT. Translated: CSVGDSGNTEAFF. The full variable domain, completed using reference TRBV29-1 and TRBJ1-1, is SAVISQKPSRDICQRGTSLTIQCQVDSQVTMMFWYRQQPGQSLTLIATANQGSEATYESGFVIDKFPISRPNLTFSTLTVSNMSPEDSSIYLCSVGDSGNTEAFFGQGTRLTVV.

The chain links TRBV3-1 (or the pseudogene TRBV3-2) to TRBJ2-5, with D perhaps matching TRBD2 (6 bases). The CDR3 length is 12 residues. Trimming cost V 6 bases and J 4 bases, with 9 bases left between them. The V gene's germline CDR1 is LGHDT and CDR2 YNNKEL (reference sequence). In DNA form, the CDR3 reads TGTGCCAGCAGGGGGGGACGAGAGACCCAGTACTTC. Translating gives CASRGGRETQYF.

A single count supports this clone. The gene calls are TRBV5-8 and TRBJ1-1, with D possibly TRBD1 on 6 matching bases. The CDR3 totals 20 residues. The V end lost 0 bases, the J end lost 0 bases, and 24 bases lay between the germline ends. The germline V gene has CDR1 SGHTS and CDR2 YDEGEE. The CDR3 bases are TGTGCCAGCAGCTTGGTCAGGGGCTTCGGCGCTTCGTATATGAACACTGAAGCTTTCTTT. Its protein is CASSLVRGFGASYMNTEAFF.

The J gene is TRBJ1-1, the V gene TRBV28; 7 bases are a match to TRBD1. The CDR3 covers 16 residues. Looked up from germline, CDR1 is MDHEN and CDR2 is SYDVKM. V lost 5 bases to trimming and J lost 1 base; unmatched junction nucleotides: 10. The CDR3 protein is CASSPPRTGGNTEAFF. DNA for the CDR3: TGTGCCAGCAGTCCACCCAGGACAGGAGGGAACACTGAAGCTTTCTTT. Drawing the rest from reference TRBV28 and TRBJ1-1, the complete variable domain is DVKVTQSSRYLVKRTGEKVFLECVQDMDHENMFWYRQDPGLGLRLIYFSYDVKMKEKGDIPEGYSVSREKKERFSLILESASTNQTSMYLCASSPPRTGGNTEAFFGQGTRLTVV.

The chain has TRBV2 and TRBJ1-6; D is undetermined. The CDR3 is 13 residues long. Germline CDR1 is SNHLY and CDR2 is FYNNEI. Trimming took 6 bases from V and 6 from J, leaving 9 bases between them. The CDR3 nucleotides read TGTGCCAGCAGCATCAACACTAATTCACCCCTCCACTTT. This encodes CASSINTNSPLHF.

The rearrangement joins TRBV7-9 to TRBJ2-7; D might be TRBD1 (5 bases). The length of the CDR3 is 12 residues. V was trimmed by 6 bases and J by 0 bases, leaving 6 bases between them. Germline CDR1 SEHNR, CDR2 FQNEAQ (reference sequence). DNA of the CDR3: TGTGCCAGCAGGACAGCCTCCTACGAGCAGTACTTC. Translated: CASRTASYEQYF.

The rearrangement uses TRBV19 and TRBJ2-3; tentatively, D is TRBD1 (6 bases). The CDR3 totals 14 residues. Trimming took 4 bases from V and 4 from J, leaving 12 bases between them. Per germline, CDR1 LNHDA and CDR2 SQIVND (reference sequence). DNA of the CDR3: TGTGCCAGTAGTACTGGACAGAGCCCAGATACGCAGTATTTT. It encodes CASSTGQSPDTQYF.

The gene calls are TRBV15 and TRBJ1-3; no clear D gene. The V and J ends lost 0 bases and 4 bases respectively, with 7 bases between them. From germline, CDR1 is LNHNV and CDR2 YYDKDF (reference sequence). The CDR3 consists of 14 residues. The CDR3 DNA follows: TGTGCCACCAGCAGAGATCCTTCGGGAAACACCATATATTTT. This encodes CATSRDPSGNTIYF.

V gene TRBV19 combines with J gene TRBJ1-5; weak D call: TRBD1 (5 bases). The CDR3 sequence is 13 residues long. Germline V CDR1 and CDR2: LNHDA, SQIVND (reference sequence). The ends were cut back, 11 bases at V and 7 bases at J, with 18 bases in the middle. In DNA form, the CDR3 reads TGTGCCGGCCAGGGAGGGCCCCACCAGCCCCAGCATTTT. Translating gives CAGQGGPHQPQHF. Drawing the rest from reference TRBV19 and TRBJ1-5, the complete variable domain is DGGITQSPKYLFRKEGQNVTLSCEQNLNHDAMYWYRQDPGQGLRLIYYSQIVNDFQKGDIAEGYSVSREKKESFPLTVTSAQKNPTAFYLCAGQGGPHQPQHFGDGTRLSIL.

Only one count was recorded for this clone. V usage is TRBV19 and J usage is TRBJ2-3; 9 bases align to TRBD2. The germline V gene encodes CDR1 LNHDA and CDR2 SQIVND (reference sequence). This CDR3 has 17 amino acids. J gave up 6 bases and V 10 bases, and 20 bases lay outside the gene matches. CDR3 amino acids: CATRDPRLAGKVDTQYF. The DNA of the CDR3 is TGTGCCACCCGGGACCCCCGGCTAGCGGGGAAGGTGGATACGCAGTATTTT. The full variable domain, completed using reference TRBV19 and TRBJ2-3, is DGGITQSPKYLFRKEGQNVTLSCEQNLNHDAMYWYRQDPGQGLRLIYYSQIVNDFQKGDIAEGYSVSREKKESFPLTVTSAQKNPTAFYLCATRDPRLAGKVDTQYFGPGTRLTVL.

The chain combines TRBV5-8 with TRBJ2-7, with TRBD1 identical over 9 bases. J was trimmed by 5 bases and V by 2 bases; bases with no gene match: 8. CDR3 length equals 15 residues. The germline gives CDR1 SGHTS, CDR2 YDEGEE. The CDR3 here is CASSLVMDRGNEQYF. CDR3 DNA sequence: TGTGCCAGCAGCTTAGTCATGGACAGGGGAAACGAGCAGTACTTC. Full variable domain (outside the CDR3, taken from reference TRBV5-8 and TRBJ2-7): EAGVTQSPTHLIKTRGQQATLRCSPISGHTSVYWYQQALGLGLQFLLWYDEGEERNRGNFPPRFSGRQFPNYSSELNVNALELEDSALYLCASSLVMDRGNEQYFGPGTRLTVT.

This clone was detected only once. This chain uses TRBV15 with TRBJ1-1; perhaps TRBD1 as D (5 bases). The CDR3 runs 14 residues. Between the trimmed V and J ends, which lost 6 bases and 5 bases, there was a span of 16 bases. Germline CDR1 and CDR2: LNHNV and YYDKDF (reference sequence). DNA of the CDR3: TGTGCCACCAGTCATGCGGGGGTGGGTACTGAAGCTTTCTTT. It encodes CATSHAGVGTEAFF.

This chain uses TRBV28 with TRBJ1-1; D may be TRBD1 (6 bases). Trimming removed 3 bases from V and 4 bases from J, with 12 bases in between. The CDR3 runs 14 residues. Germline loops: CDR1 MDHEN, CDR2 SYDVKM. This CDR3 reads CASSLAGVATEAFF. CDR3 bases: TGTGCCAGCAGTTTGGCAGGGGTGGCCACTGAAGCTTTCTTT.

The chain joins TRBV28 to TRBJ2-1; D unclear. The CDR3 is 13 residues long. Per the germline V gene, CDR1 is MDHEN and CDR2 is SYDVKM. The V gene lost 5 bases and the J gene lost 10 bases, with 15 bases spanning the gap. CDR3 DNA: TGTGCCAGCAGTCCCCGCCTCGCTGGCGAGCAGTTCTTC. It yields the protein CASSPRLAGEQFF.

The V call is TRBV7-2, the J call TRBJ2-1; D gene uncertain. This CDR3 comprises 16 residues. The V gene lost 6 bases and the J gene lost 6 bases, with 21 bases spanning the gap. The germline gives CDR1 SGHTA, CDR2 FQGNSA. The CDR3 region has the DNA TGTGCCAGCAGTTCACCTCCCGGTTATAGACTCAATGAGCAGTTCTTC. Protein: CASSSPPGYRLNEQFF.